These 16 T cell receptor beta chains originate from one sample sequenced in a study of T cell repertoires in cytomegalovirus infection. TCRdb re-called the reads with MiXCR, one entry per CDR3 protein. The data show nearly 650,000 distinct CDR3 sequences, with 20% to 30% seen just once and roughly 8% held by the top ten. The sequenced sample was CD8+ T cells from PBMCs. The receptors shown here come from a human donor in good health (CMV status not recorded). Some clones in this sample may be carry-over from other donors' samples.

The sample holds many counts of this clonotype. The V call is TRBV7-2, the J call TRBJ2-7, with 12 positions matching TRBD1. The CDR3 contains 14 residues. V lost 4 bases, J lost 7 bases, and 5 bases stayed unmatched. Germline CDR1 is SGHTA and CDR2 is FQGNSA. This CDR3 is CASSSGQGAEEQYF. CDR3 DNA: TGTGCCAGCAGCTCGGGACAGGGGGCTGAGGAGCAGTACTTC.

A few counts support this clonotype. The chain links TRBV19 to TRBJ2-6; the D gene is possibly TRBD1 (5 bases). Trimming left V 0 bases short and J 4 bases short, with 19 bases between. CDR1 LNHDA and CDR2 SQIVND come from the germline V gene (reference sequence). CDR3 length equals 19 residues. The CDR3 DNA is TGTGCCAGTAGTATAGAGCTTGGCAGGGCCCCGCTAGGGGCCAACGTCCTGACTTTC. Its protein is CASSIELGRAPLGANVLTF.

The chain links TRBV20-1 to TRBJ1-1; no clear D. CDR3 size: 14 residues. V dropped 2 bases and J dropped 3 bases, with 13 bases sitting between them. Germline values: CDR1 DFQATT, CDR2 SNEGSKA (reference sequence). The CDR3 here is CSARPFTGDTEAFF. DNA for the CDR3: TGCAGTGCTAGACCGTTCACCGGTGACACTGAAGCTTTCTTT.

This chain links TRBV20-1 with TRBJ2-1; 7 bases align to TRBD1. Germline CDR1 DFQATT, CDR2 SNEGSKA (reference sequence). The CDR3 runs to 14 residues. The trim removed 3 bases at V and 0 bases at J, leaving 2 bases unmatched. The CDR3 loop reads CSARGQSSYNEQFF. CDR3 sequence (DNA): TGCAGTGCTAGGGGACAGAGCTCCTACAATGAGCAGTTCTTC.

This clonotype was seen a few times. This chain joins TRBV11-3 and TRBJ2-1; 7 bases line up with TRBD2. J lost 2 bases, V lost 5 bases, and 6 bases had no gene match. This CDR3 is 15 amino acids long. Germline CDR1 SGHNT, CDR2 YENEEA. The CDR3, as DNA: TGTGCCAGCAGCACGGCTAGCGGACCCTACAATGAGCAGTTCTTC. Translated, it gives CASSTASGPYNEQFF.

This clonotype was seen a few times. This chain joins TRBV11-1 and TRBJ2-5; D could derive from TRBD1 or TRBD2 (6 bases each). The length of the CDR3 is 17 residues. CDR1 is SGHAT, CDR2 FQDESV, per germline (reference sequence). Trimming stripped 0 bases from V and 1 base from J, with 15 bases between. The DNA for the CDR3 is TGTGCCAGCAGCTTAGCGCTTGTCGGAGGGGGCCAAGAGACCCAGTACTTC. Translating it yields CASSLALVGGGQETQYF.

The rearrangement joins TRBV10-3 to TRBJ1-2, with D perhaps matching TRBD1 (5 bases). The V gene's germline CDR1 is ENHRY and CDR2 SYGVKD. V was shortened by 7 bases and J by 3 bases, with 12 bases between the two germline ends. The CDR3 loop spans 13 amino acids. The CDR3 nucleotides are TGTGCCATCATGATGGGGGATGACTATGGCTACACCTTC. Its protein product is CAIMMGDDYGYTF.

This clonotype was observed a handful of times. The chain joins TRBV12-3 or TRBV12-4 to TRBJ1-4; D perhaps matches TRBD1 (5 bases). Deletions cut 6 bases from V and 6 bases from J, with 17 bases between. This CDR3 is 15 amino acids long. DNA of the CDR3: TGTGCCAGCAGCGATCAGGGAGGTATCGATGAAAAACTGTTTTTT. As protein: CASSDQGGIDEKLFF.

This clonotype came up many times. The CDR3 DNA reads as TGTGCCAGCAGCTCAAGGGTTGGGCAAGAGACCCAGTACTTC. This translates into CASSSRVGQETQYF. V usage is TRBV28 and J usage is TRBJ2-5; D gene uncertain. Trimming removed 6 bases from V and 2 bases from J, with 13 bases in between. There are 14 residues in the CDR3. CDR1 MDHEN and CDR2 SYDVKM come from the germline V gene.

The chain combines TRBV6-8 with TRBJ2-7; perhaps TRBD1 as D (6 bases). Germline CDR1 and CDR2: MNHGY and SAAAGT. This CDR3 contains 11 residues. Trimming shortened V by 6 bases and J by 9 bases, and 12 bases separated the two germline ends. CDR3 nucleotide sequence: TGTGCCAGCAGGGGGGCAGACCGGCAGTACTTC. Amino acids: CASRGADRQYF.

In nucleotides, the CDR3 is TGTGCCAGCAGCGAGGACAGGGTGGGCCCCTACGAGCAGTACGTC. It yields the protein CASSEDRVGPYEQYV. V is TRBV11-2 and J is TRBJ2-7; TRBD1 aligns across 8 bases. V dropped 5 bases and J dropped 2; count of bases not matched to a gene: 8. From germline, CDR1 is SGHAT and CDR2 FQNNGV. The CDR3 contains 15 residues.

This clonotype was seen more than once but under ten times. The chain has TRBV12-3 or TRBV12-4 and TRBJ1-2, with TRBD1 matching 7 bases. After removal of 5 bases from V and 4 bases from J, the junction contained 10 bases not matched to a gene. This CDR3 region has 15 residues. The CDR3 spells CASSPPGQPPYGYTF. Here the CDR3 DNA reads TGTGCCAGCAGTCCACCGGGACAGCCACCCTATGGCTACACCTTC.

The DNA for the CDR3 is TGTGCCATCAGTGAGTCCCAGTCAACTGGAAGTTTCGGCAATCAGCCCCAGCATTTT. This sequence encodes CAISESQSTGSFGNQPQHF. The chain carries TRBV10-3 and TRBJ1-5; D unclear. Trimming took off 0 bases at V and 2 bases at J, with 20 bases between the two ends. CDR3 length: 19 residues. The germline V gene encodes CDR1 ENHRY and CDR2 SYGVKD.

The chain couples TRBV7-9 to TRBJ1-1; D is unclear. Trimming left V 1 base short and J 2 bases short, with 8 bases between. The germline gives CDR1 SEHNR, CDR2 FQNEAQ (reference sequence). There are 14 residues in the CDR3. This CDR3 is CASSLGIPNTEAFF. The CDR3, as DNA: TGTGCCAGCAGCTTAGGAATCCCCAACACTGAAGCTTTCTTT.

Comment on this clonotype: This clone may be a read error of a much larger clone one base away. The rearrangement uses TRBV6-6 and TRBJ2-7; weak D call: TRBD2 (5 bases). CDR1 and CDR2 (germline): MNHNY, SVGAGI (reference sequence). The CDR3 loop spans 14 amino acids. The CDR3 DNA reads as TGTGCCAGCAGCCCACTAGTACCTGCCTACAAGCAGTACGTC. Translation gives CASSPLVPAYKQYV.

The V gene is TRBV11-1, the J gene TRBJ1-1, with 9 bases identical to TRBD1. Germline CDR1 and CDR2: SGHAT and FQDESV (reference sequence). The CDR3 covers 15 residues. J gave up 4 bases and V 5 bases, and 8 bases lay outside the gene matches. For the CDR3, the DNA is TGTGCCAGCAGCCTTACAGGGGGCAGCGGCACTGAAGCTTTCTTT. It encodes CASSLTGGSGTEAFF.